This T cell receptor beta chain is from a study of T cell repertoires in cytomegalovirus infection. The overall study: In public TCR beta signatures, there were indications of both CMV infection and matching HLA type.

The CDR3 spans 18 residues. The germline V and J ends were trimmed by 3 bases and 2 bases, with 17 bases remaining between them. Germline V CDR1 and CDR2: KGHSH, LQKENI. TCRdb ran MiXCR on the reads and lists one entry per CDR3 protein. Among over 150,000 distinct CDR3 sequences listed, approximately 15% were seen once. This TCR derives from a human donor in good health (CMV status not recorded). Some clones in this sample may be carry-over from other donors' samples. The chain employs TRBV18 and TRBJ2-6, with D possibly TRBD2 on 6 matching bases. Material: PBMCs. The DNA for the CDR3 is TGTGCCAGCTCACCGGACTATGTTCGGAACGCTGGGGCCAACGTCCTGACTTTC. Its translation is CASSPDYVRNAGANVLTF.